Below are 12 T cell receptor beta chains sequenced from a single sample in a study of monozygotic twins with cystic fibrosis. Data came from immunoSEQ multiplex PCR; TCRdb stores just in-frame clones and leaves some out. The sample gives tens of thousands of clones, approximately 67% of which show up once; 0.75% to 0.85% is in the top ten. Sequencing was performed on blood. The receptors derive from a girl between 5 and 17 years old with cystic fibrosis.

The chain employs TRBV30 and TRBJ1-2; no clear D. Trimming shortened V by 0 bases and J by 4 bases, and 6 bases separated the two germline ends. The CDR3 extends over 12 amino acids. Looked up from germline, CDR1 is GTSNPN and CDR2 is SVGIG (reference sequence). The CDR3 region has the DNA TGTGCCTGGAGTGTAGGTGCCTATGGCTACACCTTC. Translating it yields CAWSVGAYGYTF.

The chain carries TRBV4-2 and TRBJ2-6; TRBD2 matches 12 bases. Trimming removed 6 bases from V and 2 bases from J; junction bases left unmatched: 8. The CDR3 consists of 18 residues. Germline CDR1 LGHNA, CDR2 YNFKEQ. The CDR3 sequence is CASRSMTSGSPGANVLTF. CDR3 coding DNA: TGTGCCAGCAGATCTATGACTAGCGGGAGCCCTGGGGCCAACGTCCTGACTTTC.

This clone was counted a few times. The chain links TRBV6-4 to TRBJ2-6; D not resolved. The V gene lost 3 bases and the J gene lost 2 bases, with 5 bases spanning the gap. The germline V gene encodes CDR1 MRHNA and CDR2 SNTAGT. The CDR3 consists of 14 residues. CDR3 DNA: TGTGCCAGCAGTGATTCGCCTGGGGCCAACGTCCTGACTTTC. This codes for CASSDSPGANVLTF.

The chain has TRBV4-3 and TRBJ1-2; 7 bases agree with TRBD1. CDR3 length: 13 amino acids. The germline V gene encodes CDR1 LGHNA and CDR2 YSLEER. With V trimmed by 5 bases and J by 4 bases, 4 bases remained unmatched. The CDR3 DNA is TGCGCCAGCAGCGAGGACAGGTCCTATGGCTACACCTTC. Amino acids: CASSEDRSYGYTF.

The gene calls are TRBV5-1 and TRBJ2-1, with D uncertain. The CDR3 runs 14 residues. Germline V CDR1 and CDR2: SGHRS, YFSETQ. Trimming left V 0 bases short and J 9 bases short, with 13 bases between. The CDR3 DNA reads TGCGCCAGCAGCTTGGGCCCCACCAGAGGTGAGCAGTTCTTC. Amino acids: CASSLGPTRGEQFF.

V gene TRBV21-1 combines with J gene TRBJ1-2; the table's TRBD1 call for D was not verified on the DNA. TRBV21-1 is a documented pseudogene. The CDR3 spans 14 residues. CDR3 nucleotides: TGTGCCAGCAGCAAGCCGGGACAGGGCTATGGCTACACCTTC. As protein: CASSKPGQGYGYTF.

CDR3 sequence reads: CASSLGSLGAGNTIYF. The CDR3 coding sequence is TGTGCCAGCAGCTTAGGCAGTCTAGGAGCTGGAAACACCATATATTTT. J is TRBJ1-3 and V is TRBV7-2; no clear D gene. CDR1 and CDR2 from the germline V gene are SGHTA and FQGNSA. CDR3 length: 16 amino acids. Trimming took off 1 base at V and 2 bases at J, with 12 bases between the two ends.

The table lists this clone with a count of one. The chain has TRBV6-5 and TRBJ2-1; D remains unclear. Germline V gives CDR1 MNHEY, CDR2 SVGAGI. Trimming removed 8 bases at V and 5 bases at J, with 16 bases between. The CDR3 is made up of 14 amino acids. CDR3 amino acids: CASQGFETHNEQFF. The CDR3 coding sequence is TGTGCCAGCCAAGGCTTTGAGACTCACAATGAGCAGTTCTTC.

The chain combines TRBV6-1 with TRBJ1-5; no clear D gene. Germline V lookup: CDR1 MNHNS, CDR2 SASEGT. Between the trimmed V and J ends, which lost 3 bases and 7 bases, there was a span of 16 bases. This CDR3 spans 15 amino acids. The CDR3 nucleotides read TGTGCCAGCAGTGATAGTAGGAAGCCCAGACAGCCCCAGCATTTT. Translating gives CASSDSRKPRQPQHF.

The chain recombines TRBV7-2 with TRBJ2-7; D is perhaps TRBD2 (5 bases). The V end was cut by 3 bases, the J end by 3 bases, with 9 bases between. There are 13 residues in the CDR3. The germline V gene encodes CDR1 SGHTA and CDR2 FQGNSA. The CDR3: CASSLTIRYEQYF. The CDR3 nucleotides are TGTGCCAGCAGCTTGACTATACGCTACGAGCAGTACTTC.

The V gene is TRBV6-1, the J gene TRBJ1-1; 9 bases map to TRBD1. V trimming: 4 bases; J trimming: 5 bases; junction bases outside the gene matches: 5. The CDR3 covers 14 residues. The germline V gene has CDR1 MNHNS and CDR2 SASEGT. The CDR3 bases are TGTGCCAGCAGTGGGCGGGACAGGGTAACTGAAGCTTTCTTT. Protein sequence: CASSGRDRVTEAFF.

This clone was observed a single time. V and J are TRBV5-6 and TRBJ2-2, with 7 bases fitting TRBD2. CDR1 and CDR2 (germline): SGHDT, YYEEEE. V shed 4 bases, J shed 5 bases, and the junction held 14 bases outside the gene matches. This CDR3 is built from 17 residues. The CDR3 reads CASSPGVIAGTTGELFF. DNA of the CDR3: TGTGCCAGCAGCCCGGGTGTAATAGCGGGCACAACCGGGGAGCTGTTTTTT.